This T cell receptor beta chain was identified during a study of CD8 T cells in ankylosing spondylitis (dated by TCRdb to about 2017). For context, the study as a whole: The study set out to find disease-linked TCR variants by profiling T cell receptor beta repertoires in ankylosing spondylitis patients and healthy donors. The full study cohort was made up of about 24 ankylosing spondylitis patients and 95 to 130 healthy donors. Peripheral blood was sampled, and synovial fluid was also collected from ankylosing spondylitis patients.

Study-wide findings and limitations: Some of the motif variants had been reported before in the synovial fluid and blood of reactive arthritis patients, a finding that suggests common disease-initiation mechanisms. Blood from ankylosing spondylitis patients appeared to be characterized by a TCR beta motif composed of roughly 8 highly homologous amino acid variants. Significant enrichment of the disease-linked clones was reported in matched synovial fluid samples from ankylosing spondylitis patients. In peripheral blood, the disease-linked clones were found at relatively low frequencies and had a CD8+ phenotype.

Of note for this clonotype: The target of this receptor is not known. No much larger clone is present one base from it, and per-base qualities are unavailable.

CDR1 is given as MNHEY and CDR2 as SVGAGI, both from the germline V gene. V was cut back by 2 bases and J by 3 bases, leaving a gap of 8 bases between them. The CDR3 has 13 amino acids, counting the end cysteine and phenylalanine. The read is trimmed to its CDR3 DNA, 39 bases read in frame from base 1. This sample was sequenced with an Illumina HiSeq 2500. Quantitative 5'-RACE with molecular barcodes was used to prepare TCR beta libraries. In the source study's methods: A new computational method based on a probabilistic model of VDJ rearrangement was used to identify disease-linked TCR variants. Using fastp trimming at Q25 and MiXCR clonotype assembly, TCRdb reanalyzed the public sequencing data and kept in-frame beta chains. One record per CDR3 amino acid sequence lists the most common genes and DNA. The V and J calls reflect TCRdb's pipeline rather than the authors' work. The sample table shows some 250,000 distinct CDR3 sequences, and more than 20% are seen once. The leading ten clones occupy about 0.6% of the sample.

Rearrangement joined TRBV6-5 to TRBJ2-7, with the D segment identity uncertain. Sequencing input: blood, either unsorted or a sorted T cell fraction (not recorded which). This receptor was identified in a male donor with ankylosing spondylitis or in good health (not recorded which). The DNA is as follows: TGTGCCAGCAGTTACAGGCAAAACTACGAGCAGTACTTC. Its translation is CASSYRQNYEQYF.